The 8 T cell receptor beta chains in this list originate from one sample, sequenced in a study of cytomegalovirus exposure and HLA in healthy donors. PCR involved 60 Vbeta and 13 Jbeta primers. The assay was immunoSEQ multiplex PCR, and TCRdb's table has in-frame clones only and misses some. The sample's table shows about 140,000 clones. Input material: PBMCs. The receptors were sampled from a woman aged 18-30 years in good health and CMV-seronegative.

This chain links TRBV27 with TRBJ1-5; 9 positions match TRBD1. Germline loops: CDR1 MNHEY, CDR2 SMNVEV (reference sequence). The J segment lost 5 bases and the V segment lost 2 bases, leaving 7 bases of the junction unmatched. CDR3 size: 16 residues. CDR3: CASSLIPDRGDQPQHF. Here the CDR3 DNA reads TGTGCCAGCAGTTTAATCCCGGACAGGGGCGATCAGCCCCAGCATTTT.

The chain is built from TRBV7-9 and TRBJ1-2; D unresolved. CDR1 SEHNR and CDR2 FQNEAQ come from the germline V gene (reference sequence). With 5 bases removed from V and 3 bases from J, the gap between germline ends came to 10 bases. This CDR3 comprises 13 residues. The CDR3 region has the DNA TGTGCCAGCAGCCCCGAGCCGGACTATGGCTACACCTTC. This gives the protein CASSPEPDYGYTF.

Remarks on this clone: The same CDR3 arises from other DNA sequences in this sample as well. This chain uses TRBV7-3 with TRBJ2-3; TRBD2 matches at 7 bases. Germline loops: CDR1 SGHTA, CDR2 FQGTGA. Trimming removed 5 bases from V and 3 bases from J; junction bases left unmatched: 5. The CDR3 length is 14 residues. DNA of the CDR3: TGTGCCAGCAGCCCCGGACTAGAAACAGATACGCAGTATTTT. Protein sequence: CASSPGLETDTQYF.

The rearrangement joins TRBV16 to TRBJ2-7, with 9 bases aligning to TRBD2. J lost 10 bases, V lost 2 bases, and 9 bases had no gene match. The germline gives CDR1 KGHSY, CDR2 FQNENV. This CDR3 is built from 14 residues. The CDR3 nucleotides read TGTGCCAGCAGCCAAGAGGATAGCGGGAGCGCCCAGTACTTC. As protein: CASSQEDSGSAQYF.

The V call is TRBV29-1, the J call TRBJ1-1, with 7 bases lining up with TRBD1. This CDR3 is built from 12 residues. V shed 3 bases, J shed 6 bases, and the junction held 4 bases outside the gene matches. In germline, CDR1 is SQVTM, CDR2 ANQGSEA. The CDR3 spells CSVDPGGPEAFF. The CDR3, as DNA: TGCAGCGTTGACCCAGGGGGGCCTGAAGCTTTCTTT.

This chain uses TRBV7-7 with TRBJ2-2, with a tentative D call TRBD1 (6 bases). The CDR3 covers 15 residues. The germline V and J ends were trimmed by 5 bases and 0 bases, with 10 bases remaining between them. Germline V gene data show CDR1 as SSHAT and CDR2 as FNYEAQ (reference sequence). The CDR3 nucleotides read TGTGCCAGCAGCCGGACAGTTGCGAACACCGGGGAGCTGTTTTTT. It encodes CASSRTVANTGELFF.

This rearrangement joins TRBV5-6 to TRBJ2-3, with a tentative D call TRBD2 (5 bases). Trimming shortened V by 1 base and J by 7 bases, and 16 bases separated the two germline ends. This CDR3 comprises 15 residues. Per the germline V gene, CDR1 is SGHDT and CDR2 is YYEEEE. The CDR3 loop is CASSLLAVGMYTQYF. DNA of the CDR3: TGTGCCAGCAGCTTGCTGGCAGTCGGGATGTATACGCAGTATTTT.

This rearrangement joins TRBV19 to TRBJ2-7; 11 bases align to TRBD2. CDR1 LNHDA and CDR2 SQIVND come from the germline V gene (reference sequence). The CDR3 sequence is 20 residues long. The V segment lost 6 bases and the J segment 2 bases; nucleotides outside the gene matches: 21. CDR3 loop: CASSPRRGTRPSGRTYEQYF. CDR3 bases: TGTGCCAGTAGCCCAAGGCGGGGGACGAGGCCTAGCGGGAGGACCTACGAGCAGTACTTC.